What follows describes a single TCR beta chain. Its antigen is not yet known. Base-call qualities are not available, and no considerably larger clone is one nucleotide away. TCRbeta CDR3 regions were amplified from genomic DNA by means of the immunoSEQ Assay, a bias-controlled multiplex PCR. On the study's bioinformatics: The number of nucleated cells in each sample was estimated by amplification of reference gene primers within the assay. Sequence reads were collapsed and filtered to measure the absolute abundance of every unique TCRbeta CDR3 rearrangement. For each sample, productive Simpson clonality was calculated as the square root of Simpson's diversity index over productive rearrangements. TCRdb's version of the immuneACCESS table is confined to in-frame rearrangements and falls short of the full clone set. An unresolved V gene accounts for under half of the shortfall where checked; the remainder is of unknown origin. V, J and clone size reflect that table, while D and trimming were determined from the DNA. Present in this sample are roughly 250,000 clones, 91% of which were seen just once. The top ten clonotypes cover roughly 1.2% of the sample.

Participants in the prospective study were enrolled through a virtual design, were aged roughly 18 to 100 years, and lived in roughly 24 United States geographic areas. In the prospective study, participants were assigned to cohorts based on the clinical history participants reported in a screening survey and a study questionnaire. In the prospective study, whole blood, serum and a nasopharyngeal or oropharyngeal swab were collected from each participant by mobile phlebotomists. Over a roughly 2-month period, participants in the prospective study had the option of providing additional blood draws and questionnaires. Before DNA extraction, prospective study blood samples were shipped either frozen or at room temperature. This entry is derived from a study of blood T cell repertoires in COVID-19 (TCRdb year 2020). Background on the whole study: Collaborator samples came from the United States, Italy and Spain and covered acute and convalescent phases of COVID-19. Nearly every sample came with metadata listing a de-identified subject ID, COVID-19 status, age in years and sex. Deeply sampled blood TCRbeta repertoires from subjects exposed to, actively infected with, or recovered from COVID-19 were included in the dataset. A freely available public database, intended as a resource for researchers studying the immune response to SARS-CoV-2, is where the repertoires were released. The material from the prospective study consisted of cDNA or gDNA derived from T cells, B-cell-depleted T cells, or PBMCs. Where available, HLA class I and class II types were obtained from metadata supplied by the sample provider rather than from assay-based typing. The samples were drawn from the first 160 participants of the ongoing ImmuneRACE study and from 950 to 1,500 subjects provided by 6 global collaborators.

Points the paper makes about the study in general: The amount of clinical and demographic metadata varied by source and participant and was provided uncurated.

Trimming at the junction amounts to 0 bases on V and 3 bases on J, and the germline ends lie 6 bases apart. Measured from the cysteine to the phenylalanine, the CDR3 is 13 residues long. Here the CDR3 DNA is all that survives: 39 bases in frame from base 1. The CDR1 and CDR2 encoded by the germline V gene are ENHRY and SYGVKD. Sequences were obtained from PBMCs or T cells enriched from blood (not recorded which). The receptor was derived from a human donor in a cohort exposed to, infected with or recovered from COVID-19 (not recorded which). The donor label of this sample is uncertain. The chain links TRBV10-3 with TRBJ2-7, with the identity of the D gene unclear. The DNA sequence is TGTGCCATCAGTGAGTCGAATAGCTACGAGCAGTACTTC. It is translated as CAISESNSYEQYF.